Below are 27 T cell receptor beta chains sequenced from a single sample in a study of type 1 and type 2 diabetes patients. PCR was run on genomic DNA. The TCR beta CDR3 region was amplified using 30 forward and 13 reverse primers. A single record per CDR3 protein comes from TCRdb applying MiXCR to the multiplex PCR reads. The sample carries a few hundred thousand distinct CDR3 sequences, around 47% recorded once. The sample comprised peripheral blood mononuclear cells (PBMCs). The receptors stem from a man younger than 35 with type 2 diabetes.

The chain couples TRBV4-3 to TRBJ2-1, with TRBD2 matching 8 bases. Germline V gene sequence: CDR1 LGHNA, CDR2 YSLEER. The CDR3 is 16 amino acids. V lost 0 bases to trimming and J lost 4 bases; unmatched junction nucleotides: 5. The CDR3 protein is CASSQDGGGSYNEQFF. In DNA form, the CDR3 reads TGCGCCAGCAGCCAAGACGGCGGGGGGAGTTACAATGAGCAGTTCTTC.

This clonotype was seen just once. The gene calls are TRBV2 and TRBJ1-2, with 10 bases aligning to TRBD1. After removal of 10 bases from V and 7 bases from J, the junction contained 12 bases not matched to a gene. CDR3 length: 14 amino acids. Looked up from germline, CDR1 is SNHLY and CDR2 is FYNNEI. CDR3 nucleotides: TGTGCCACCAACAGAGATGGGACAGGGGTTGGCTACACCTTC. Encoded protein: CATNRDGTGVGYTF.

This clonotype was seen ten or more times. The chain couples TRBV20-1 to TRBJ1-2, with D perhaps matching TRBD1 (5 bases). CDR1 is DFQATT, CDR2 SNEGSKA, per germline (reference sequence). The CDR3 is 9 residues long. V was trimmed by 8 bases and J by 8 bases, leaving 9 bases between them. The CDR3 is CSRTPGYTF. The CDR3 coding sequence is TGCAGTCGGACACCGGGCTACACCTTC.

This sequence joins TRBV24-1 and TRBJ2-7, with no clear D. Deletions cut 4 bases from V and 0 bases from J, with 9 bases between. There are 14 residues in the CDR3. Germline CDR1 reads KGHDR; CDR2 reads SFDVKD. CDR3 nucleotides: TGTGCCACCAGTGACTCCGGGCCCTCCTACGAGCAGTACTTC. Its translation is CATSDSGPSYEQYF.

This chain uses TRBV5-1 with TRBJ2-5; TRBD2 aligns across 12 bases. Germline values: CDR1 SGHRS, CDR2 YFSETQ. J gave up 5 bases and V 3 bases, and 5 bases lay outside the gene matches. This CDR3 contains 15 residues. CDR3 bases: TGCGCCAGCAGCTCGATGACTAGCGGGAGTGAGACCCAGTACTTC. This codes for CASSSMTSGSETQYF.

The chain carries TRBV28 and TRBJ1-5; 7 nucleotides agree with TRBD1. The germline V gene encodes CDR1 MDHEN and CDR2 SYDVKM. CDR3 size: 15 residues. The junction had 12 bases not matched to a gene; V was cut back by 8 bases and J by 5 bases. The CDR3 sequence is CASSFPDRLDQPQHF. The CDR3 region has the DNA TGTGCCAGCTCTTTCCCGGACAGGTTAGATCAGCCCCAGCATTTT.

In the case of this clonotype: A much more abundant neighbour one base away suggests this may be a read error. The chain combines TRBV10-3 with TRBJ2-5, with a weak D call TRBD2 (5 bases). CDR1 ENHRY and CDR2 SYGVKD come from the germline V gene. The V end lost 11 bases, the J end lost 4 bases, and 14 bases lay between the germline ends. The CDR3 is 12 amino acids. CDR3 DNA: TGTGCCTCGACGGGGTACCGAGAGACCCAGTACTTC. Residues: CASTGYRETQYF.

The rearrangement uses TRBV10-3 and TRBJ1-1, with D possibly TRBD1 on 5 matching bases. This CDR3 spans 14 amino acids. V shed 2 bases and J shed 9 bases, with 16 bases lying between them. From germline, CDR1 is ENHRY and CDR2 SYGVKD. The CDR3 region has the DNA TGTGCCATCAGTGAGACGGGTCAGGGCCCTAAAGCTTTCTTT. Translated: CAISETGQGPKAFF.

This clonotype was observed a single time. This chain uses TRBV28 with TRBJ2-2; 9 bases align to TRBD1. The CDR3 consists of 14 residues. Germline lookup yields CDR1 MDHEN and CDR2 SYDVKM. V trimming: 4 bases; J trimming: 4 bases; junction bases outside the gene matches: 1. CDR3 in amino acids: CASSSGQGTGELFF. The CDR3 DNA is TGTGCCAGCAGTTCGGGACAGGGCACCGGGGAGCTGTTTTTT.

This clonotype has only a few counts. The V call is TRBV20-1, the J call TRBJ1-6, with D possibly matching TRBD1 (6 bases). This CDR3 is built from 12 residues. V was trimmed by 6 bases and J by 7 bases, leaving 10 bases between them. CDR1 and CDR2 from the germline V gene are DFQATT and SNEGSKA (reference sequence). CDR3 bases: TGCAGTGCGGTGACAGGAAATTCACCCCTCCACTTT. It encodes CSAVTGNSPLHF.

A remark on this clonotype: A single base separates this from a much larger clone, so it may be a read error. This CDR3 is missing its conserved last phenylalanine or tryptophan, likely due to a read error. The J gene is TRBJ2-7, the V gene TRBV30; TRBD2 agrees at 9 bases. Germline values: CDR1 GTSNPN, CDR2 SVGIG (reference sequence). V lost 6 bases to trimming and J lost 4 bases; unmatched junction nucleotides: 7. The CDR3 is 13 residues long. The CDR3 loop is CACLRGGGYEQYL. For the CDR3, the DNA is TGTGCCTGTTTGCGGGGGGGAGGATACGAGCAGTACCTC.

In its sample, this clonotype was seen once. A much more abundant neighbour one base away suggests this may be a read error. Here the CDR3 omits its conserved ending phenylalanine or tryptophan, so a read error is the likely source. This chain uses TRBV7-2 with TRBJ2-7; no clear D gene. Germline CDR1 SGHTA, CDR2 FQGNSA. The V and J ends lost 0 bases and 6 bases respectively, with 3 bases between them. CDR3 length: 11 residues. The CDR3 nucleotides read TGTGCCAGCAGCTTAGCGGGCGAGCAGTACTCC. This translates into CASSLAGEQYS.

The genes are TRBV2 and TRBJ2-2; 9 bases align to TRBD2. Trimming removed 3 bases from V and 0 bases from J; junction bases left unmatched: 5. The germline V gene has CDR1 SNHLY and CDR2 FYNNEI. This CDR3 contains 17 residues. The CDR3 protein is CASSDIGLATNTGELFF. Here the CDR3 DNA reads TGTGCCAGCAGTGATATAGGACTAGCGACGAACACCGGGGAGCTGTTTTTT. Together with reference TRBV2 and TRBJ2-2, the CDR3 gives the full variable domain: EPEVTQTPSHQVTQMGQEVILRCVPISNHLYFYWYRQILGQKVEFLVSFYNNEISEKSEIFDDQFSVERPDGSNFTLKIRSTKLEDSAMYFCASSDIGLATNTGELFFGEGSRLTVL.

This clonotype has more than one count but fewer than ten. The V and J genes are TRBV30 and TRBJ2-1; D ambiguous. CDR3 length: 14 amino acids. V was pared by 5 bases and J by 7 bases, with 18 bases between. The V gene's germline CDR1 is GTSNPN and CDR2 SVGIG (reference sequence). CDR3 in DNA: TGTGCCTGGCGACGTAAGCCAGCCACAAATGAGCAGTTCTTC. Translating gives CAWRRKPATNEQFF.

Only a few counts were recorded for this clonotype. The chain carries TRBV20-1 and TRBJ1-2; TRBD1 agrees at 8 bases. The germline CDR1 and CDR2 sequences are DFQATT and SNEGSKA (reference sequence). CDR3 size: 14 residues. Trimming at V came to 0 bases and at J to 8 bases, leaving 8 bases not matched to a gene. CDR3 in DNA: TGCAGTGCTAGAGATCAGGGACAGGCGGGCGGCTACACCTTC. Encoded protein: CSARDQGQAGGYTF.

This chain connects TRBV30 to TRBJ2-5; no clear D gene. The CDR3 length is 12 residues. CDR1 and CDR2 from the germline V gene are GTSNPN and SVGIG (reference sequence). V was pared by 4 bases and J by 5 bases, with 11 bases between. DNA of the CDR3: TGTGCCTGGACCCGTATAAGGGAGACCCAGTACTTC. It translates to CAWTRIRETQYF.

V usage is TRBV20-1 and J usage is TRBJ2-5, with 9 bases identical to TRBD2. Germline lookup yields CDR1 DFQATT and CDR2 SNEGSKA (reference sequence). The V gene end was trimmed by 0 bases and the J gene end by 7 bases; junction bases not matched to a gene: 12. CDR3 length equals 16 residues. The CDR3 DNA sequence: TGCAGTGCTAGAGATCCGTCGGCGGGGGGGGGTACGACCCAGTACTTC. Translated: CSARDPSAGGGTTQYF.

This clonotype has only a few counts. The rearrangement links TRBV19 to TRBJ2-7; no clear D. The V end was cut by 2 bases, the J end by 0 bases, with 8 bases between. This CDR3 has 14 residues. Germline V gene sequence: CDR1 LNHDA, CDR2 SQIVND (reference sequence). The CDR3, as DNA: TGTGCCAGTAGTATAAGGCATAGCTCCTACGAGCAGTACTTC. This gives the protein CASSIRHSSYEQYF.

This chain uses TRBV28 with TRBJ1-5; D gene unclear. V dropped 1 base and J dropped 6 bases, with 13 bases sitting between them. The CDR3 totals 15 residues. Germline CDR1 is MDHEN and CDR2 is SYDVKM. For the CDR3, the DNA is TGTGCCAGCAGTTTATCTTTAAGGGCGGCTCAGCCCCAGCATTTT. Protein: CASSLSLRAAQPQHF.

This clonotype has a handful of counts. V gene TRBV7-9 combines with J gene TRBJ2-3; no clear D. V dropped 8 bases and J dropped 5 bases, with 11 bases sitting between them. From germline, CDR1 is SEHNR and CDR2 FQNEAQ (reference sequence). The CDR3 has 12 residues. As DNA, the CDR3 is TGTGCCAGCCGACCATCAGAAGATACGCAGTATTTT. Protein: CASRPSEDTQYF.

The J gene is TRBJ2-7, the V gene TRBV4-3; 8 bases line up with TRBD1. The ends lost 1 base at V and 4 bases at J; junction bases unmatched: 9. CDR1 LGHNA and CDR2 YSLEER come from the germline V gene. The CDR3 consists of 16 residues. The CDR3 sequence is CASSQGAGQGLYEQYF. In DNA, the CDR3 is TGCGCCAGCAGCCAAGGAGCTGGACAGGGACTTTACGAGCAGTACTTC.

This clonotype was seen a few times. CDR3 DNA: TGTGCCAGTAGTATCCACTTCGGTGAAGCTTTCTTT. Translated, it gives CASSIHFGEAFF. The rearrangement uses TRBV19 and TRBJ1-1, with D unresolved. The V end lost 3 bases, the J end lost 7 bases, and 9 bases lay between the germline ends. Germline V lookup: CDR1 LNHDA, CDR2 SQIVND (reference sequence). The CDR3 extends over 12 amino acids.

CDR3 amino acids: CASSLRSGNTGELFF. Written as DNA, the CDR3 is TGTGCCAGCAGCTTACGGTCCGGAAACACCGGGGAGCTGTTTTTT. This chain links TRBV7-7 with TRBJ2-2; no reliable D call. V was clipped by 2 bases and J by 2 bases, with 9 bases between them. Germline V gene sequence: CDR1 SSHAT, CDR2 FNYEAQ (reference sequence). CDR3 length: 15 amino acids.

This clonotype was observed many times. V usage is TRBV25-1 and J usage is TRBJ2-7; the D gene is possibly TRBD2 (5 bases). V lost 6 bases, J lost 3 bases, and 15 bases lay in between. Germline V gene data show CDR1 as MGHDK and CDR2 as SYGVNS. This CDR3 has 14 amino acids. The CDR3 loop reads CASSSTTEGYEQYF. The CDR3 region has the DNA TGTGCCAGCAGCAGTACGACTGAGGGCTACGAGCAGTACTTC.

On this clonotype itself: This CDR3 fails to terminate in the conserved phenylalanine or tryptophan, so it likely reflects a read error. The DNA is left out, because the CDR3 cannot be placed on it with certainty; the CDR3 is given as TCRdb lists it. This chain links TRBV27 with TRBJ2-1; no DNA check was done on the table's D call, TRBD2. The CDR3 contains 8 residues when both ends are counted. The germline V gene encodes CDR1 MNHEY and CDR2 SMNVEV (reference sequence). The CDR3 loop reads CASSSLVL.

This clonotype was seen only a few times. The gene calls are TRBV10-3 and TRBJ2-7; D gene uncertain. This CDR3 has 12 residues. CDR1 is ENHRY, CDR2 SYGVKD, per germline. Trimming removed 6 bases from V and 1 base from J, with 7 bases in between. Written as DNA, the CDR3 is TGTGCCATCAGCGAGGAGTCCTACGAGCAGTACTTC. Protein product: CAISEESYEQYF.

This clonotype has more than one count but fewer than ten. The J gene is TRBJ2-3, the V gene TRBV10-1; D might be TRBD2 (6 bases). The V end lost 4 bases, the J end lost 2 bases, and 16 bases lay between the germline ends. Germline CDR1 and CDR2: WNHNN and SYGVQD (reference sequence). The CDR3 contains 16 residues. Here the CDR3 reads CASSGEGSGATDTQYF. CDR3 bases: TGCGCCAGCAGTGGAGAGGGTAGCGGAGCCACAGATACGCAGTATTTT.